This T cell receptor beta chain came from a study of T cell responses to AZD1222 COVID-19 vaccine. Study-wide findings and caveats: Spike-specific TCR depth and breadth grew after two AZD1222 doses. Baseline serostatus was positive in only a handful of AZD1222 recipients. There were repertoire samples only from the period after the peak T cell response. Regions left unmutated in variants are reportedly the target of nearly half of spike-specific TCRs.

The table came from immunoSEQ multiplex PCR; TCRdb's copy has only in-frame clones and leaves some out. The repertoire holds 140,000 to 150,000 clones, with about nine tenths as singletons. The length of the CDR3 is 14 residues. V lost 6 bases to trimming and J lost 6 bases; unmatched junction nucleotides: 2. Germline CDR1 is LNHDA and CDR2 is SQIVND (reference sequence). Worth noting for this clone: Its antigen is undetermined. Other DNA sequences in this sample translate to the same CDR3.

The sample was peripheral blood, taken on day 0 of AZD1222 vaccination. The chain combines TRBV19 with TRBJ2-2; 12 bases agree with TRBD1. This TCR derives from an adult in good health. The CDR3 spells CASRGTGGSGELFF. CDR3 nucleotide sequence: TGTGCCAGTAGGGGGACAGGGGGCTCCGGGGAGCTGTTTTTT. Full variable domain (missing parts from reference TRBV19 and TRBJ2-2): DGGITQSPKYLFRKEGQNVTLSCEQNLNHDAMYWYRQDPGQGLRLIYYSQIVNDFQKGDIAEGYSVSREKKESFPLTVTSAQKNPTAFYLCASRGTGGSGELFFGEGSRLTVL.